This T cell receptor (beta chain) was profiled in a study of identical twins. Notes on the study in general: Compared with unrelated sharing, twin-shared out-of-frame alpha sequences had more low-probability sequences. Possibly, invariant MAIT and iNKT cells partly confounded zero-insertion analyses.

V gave up 0 bases and J gave up 6 bases, with 10 bases separating them. In germline, CDR1 is LNHNV, CDR2 YYDKDF (reference sequence). This CDR3 has 14 residues. With respect to this clonotype: No antigen is known for it.

TCRdb re-analysed the 5' RACE reads in MiXCR, keeping a single row per CDR3 protein. The table lists under 350,000 distinct CDR3 sequences, roughly 9.7% of them singletons. This sample was also put to use in a study of yellow fever vaccine responses in identical twins.

This TCR derives from a woman aged 18-35 years in good health. Sequencing was carried out using CD8+ T cells sorted from blood. The gene calls are TRBV15 and TRBJ2-3, with D possibly being TRBD1 (5 bases). The CDR3 loop reads CATSRDYRQDTQYF. Written as DNA, the CDR3 is TGTGCCACCAGCAGAGATTACAGGCAGGATACGCAGTATTTT.